This T cell receptor (beta chain) was observed in a study of long-term antiretroviral therapy in people with HIV. They ran version v3.0 of the immunoSEQ assay at survey level. The method was immunoSEQ multiplex PCR; TCRdb's version includes in-frame clones alone and lacks a portion of them. The table shows approximately 29,000 clones, with about 94% occurring only once. Participants with HIV, all of them, were treated in the United States. CDR3 length: 17 amino acids. V gave up 2 bases and J gave up 0 bases; unmatched junction bases: 7. CDR1 SGHTS and CDR2 YDEGEE come from the germline V gene. Sequenced material: unsorted PBMCs, taken 6.2 years after starting antiretroviral therapy. This chain links TRBV5-8 with TRBJ2-1, with 8 bases matching TRBD2. This TCR came from a man aged 35 to 55 with HIV. The CDR3 bases are TGTGCCAGCAGCTTCACTAGCGGAGGAAGCTCCTACAATGAGCAGTTCTTC. Translating gives CASSFTSGGSSYNEQFF.